Listed below are T cell receptor beta chains from one sample, sequenced in a study of blood T cell repertoires in COVID-19. Profiling relied on immunoSEQ multiplex PCR, and the TCRdb table lists in-frame clones only, not all of them. The sample lists about 250,000 clones, about 80% occurring once. Sequencing was carried out using peripheral blood. The source of these receptors is a man in his fifties or sixties with active or convalescent COVID-19. Each CDR3 is given with its conserved first and last residue. The D gene is left open where the match is weak. Size is stated for part of the rows, as once, few or many counts, or as a class when the clone is expanded.

TRBJ2-7 | TRBD1 | 13 | . | TRBV29-1 | CSCLGQGSYEQYF | TGCAGCTGTTTGGGACAGGGGTCCTACGAGCAGTACTTC
TRBJ1-5 | TRBD1 | 14 | many | TRBV6-5 | CASSLDRANQPQHF | TGTGCCAGCAGCTTAGACAGGGCCAATCAGCCCCAGCATTTT
TRBJ2-3 | TRBD2 | 16 | few | TRBV6-2/TRBV6-3 | CASSHRGGLGTDTQYF | TGTGCCAGCAGCCATCGGGGGGGCCTGGGCACAGATACGCAGTATTTT
TRBJ1-1 | . | 13 | . | TRBV11-3 | CASSFRQNTEAFF | TGTGCCAGCAGCTTTAGACAGAACACTGAAGCTTTCTTT
TRBJ1-1 | TRBD1 | 12 | . | TRBV18 | CASSLDRGEAFF | TGTGCCAGCTCACTGGACAGGGGTGAAGCTTTCTTT
TRBJ2-3 | . | 12 | . | TRBV4-1 | CASSQVLDTQYF | TGCGCCAGCAGCCAAGTTCTAGATACGCAGTATTTT
TRBJ1-6 | . | 13 | . | TRBV11-3 | CASSLGQNSPLHF | TGTGCCAGCAGCCTTGGACAGAATTCACCCCTCCACTTT
TRBJ2-2 | TRBD1 | 15 | few | TRBV4-1 | CASSPGQGRTGELFF | TGCGCCAGCAGCCCGGGACAGGGCCGGACCGGGGAGCTGTTTTTT
TRBJ1-2 | TRBD1 | 13 | . | TRBV6-2/TRBV6-3 | CASSWDRAYGYTF | TGTGCCAGCAGCTGGGACAGGGCCTATGGCTACACCTTC
TRBJ2-7 | . | 15 | . | TRBV7-3 | CASSPMGGGTYEQYF | TGTGCCAGCAGTCCTATGGGCGGGGGCACCTACGAGCAGTACTTC
TRBJ2-5 | TRBD1 | 16 | . | TRBV29-1 | CSVVPQGALSQETQYF | TGCAGCGTTGTGCCGCAGGGGGCGCTGAGCCAAGAGACCCAGTACTTC
TRBJ1-1 | . | 13 | . | TRBV14 | CASSLNTVTEAFF | TGTGCCAGCAGCCTGAATACGGTCACTGAAGCTTTCTTT
TRBJ1-2 | TRBD1 | 15 | . | TRBV2 | CASSDLGTGVQGYTF | TGTGCCAGCAGTGACCTAGGGACAGGGGTTCAAGGCTACACCTTC
TRBJ1-5 | TRBD1 | 17 | . | TRBV5-4 | CASSPWTGLVSNQPQHF | TGTGCCAGCAGCCCATGGACAGGGCTGGTGAGCAATCAGCCCCAGCATTTT
TRBJ2-3 | . | 13 | . | TRBV5-6 | CASSSTFGDTQYF | TGTGCCAGCAGCTCCACTTTCGGAGATACGCAGTATTTT
TRBJ2-5 | . | 13 | . | TRBV11-3 | CASSKNNGETQYF | TGTGCCAGCAGCAAGAACAATGGAGAGACCCAGTACTTC
TRBJ1-6 | . | 15 | . | TRBV18 | CASSPRETHNSPLHF | TGTGCCAGCTCACCCAGGGAAACCCATAATTCACCCCTCCACTTT
TRBJ2-2 | . | 12 | once | TRBV6-4 | CASSDLTGELFF | TGTGCCAGCAGTGACCTTACCGGGGAGCTGTTTTTT
TRBJ2-5 | . | 14 | . | TRBV7-2 | CASSYNAGQETQYF | TGTGCCAGCAGCTATAACGCGGGGCAAGAGACCCAGTACTTC
TRBJ1-6 | . | 16 | . | TRBV20-1 | CSASSSGYQGNSPLHF | TGCAGTGCTAGTAGTTCCGGGTACCAGGGGAATTCACCCCTCCACTTT
TRBJ2-7 | TRBD2 | 18 | once | TRBV11-2 | CASSLSTASGGAFYEQYF | TGTGCCAGCAGCTTAAGTACTGCTAGCGGGGGGGCCTTTTACGAGCAGTACTTC
TRBJ1-2 | . | 15 | few | TRBV6-1 | CASSEAEGRRYGYTF | TGTGCCAGCAGTGAAGCGGAGGGTAGGCGCTATGGCTACACCTTC
TRBJ1-1 | . | 14 | . | TRBV28 | CASSSKGPRGEAFF | TGTGCCAGCAGTTCCAAGGGGCCTAGGGGTGAAGCTTTCTTT
TRBJ1-4 | TRBD1 | 13 | . | TRBV10-3 | CATTTGGGEKLFF | TGTGCCACGACCACAGGGGGCGGCGAAAAACTGTTTTTT
TRBJ2-3 | . | 15 | . | TRBV21-1 | CASRKRGGLTDTQYF | TGTGCCAGCAGAAAAAGGGGGGGCCTCACAGATACGCAGTATTTT
TRBJ2-1 | TRBD2 | 19 | . | TRBV7-2 | CASSSRGSGGPSSYNEQFF | TGTGCCAGCAGCTCCCGGGGCAGCGGGGGCCCGAGCTCCTACAATGAGCAGTTCTTC
TRBJ1-2 | . | 14 | few | TRBV5-5 | CASSLGGQNYGYTF | TGTGCCAGCAGCTTGGGAGGACAAAACTATGGCTACACCTTC
TRBJ2-1 | TRBD2 | 16 | . | TRBV19 | CASSRTSGGYQYGQFF | TGTGCCAGTAGTAGGACTAGCGGGGGGTATCAATACGGGCAGTTCTTC
TRBJ2-5 | . | 13 | . | TRBV5-4 | CASSFDRQETQYF | TGTGCCAGCAGCTTCGACAGGCAAGAGACCCAGTACTTC
TRBJ1-3 | . | 16 | . | TRBV7-8 | CASSLANPGVGNTIYF | TGTGCCAGCAGCTTAGCGAACCCAGGGGTTGGAAACACCATATATTTT
TRBJ1-1 | . | 12 | . | TRBV7-2 | CASRFREGEAFF | TGTGCCAGCAGGTTCAGGGAGGGTGAAGCTTTCTTT
TRBJ2-3 | . | 15 | . | TRBV9 | CASSVRGPPQDTQYF | TGTGCCAGCAGCGTTCGAGGCCCGCCCCAGGATACGCAGTATTTT
TRBJ1-1 | . | 18 | . | TRBV25-1 | CASSEGEAGDSWNTEAFF | TGTGCCAGCAGTGAAGGAGAGGCGGGGGATTCATGGAACACTGAAGCTTTCTTT